This T cell receptor (beta chain) was identified during a study of shared clonotypes between healthy human individuals. The test was conducted at deep level. The method was immunoSEQ multiplex PCR; TCRdb's version includes in-frame clones alone and lacks a portion of them. The sample shows 550,000 to 600,000 clones, roughly four fifths of them seen only once. Per germline, CDR1 KGHSH and CDR2 LQKENI. CDR3 length equals 15 residues. V shed 1 base and J shed 5 bases, with 14 bases lying between them. The genes are TRBV18 and TRBJ2-5, with D possibly being TRBD1 or TRBD2 (5 bases each). Material for sequencing was PBMCs. The clonotype was recovered from a woman in her forties in good health. Some clones in this sample may be carry-over from other donors' samples. The CDR3 reads CASSPLGDYRETQYF. CDR3 DNA sequence: TGTGCCAGCTCACCACTGGGGGATTACCGGGAGACCCAGTACTTC.